Listed here is a single TCR beta chain. Antigen unknown. The use of a sample-barcoded 5' primer and a J-beta primer mix characterized a second PCR of about 7 to 12 cycles. Each sample provided no less than 2.5 million CDR3-containing paired-end reads. MiXCR was run by TCRdb on the 5' RACE reads, yielding one entry per CDR3 protein. The sample has around 1,500,000 distinct CDR3 sequences, about 28% seen once. The CDR3 spans 13 residues. Germline CDR1 reads MNHNY; CDR2 reads SVGAGI (reference sequence). The ends were cut back, 0 bases at V and 11 bases at J, with 13 bases in the middle. The record originates from a study of blood T cells in healthy people across ages. Notes on the study in general: Relative to aged donors, long-lived donors carried more naive CD4+ cells and displayed higher diversity. Age showed a roughly linear inverse relationship with TCR beta diversity per million T cells.

The source is a woman between 25 and 40 years old in good health. The V and J genes are TRBV6-6 and TRBJ2-5; no firm D call. Input material: blood. The CDR3 DNA is TGTGCCAGCAGTTACTCTATCACTCTAGGGCAGTACTTC. Protein product: CASSYSITLGQYF.